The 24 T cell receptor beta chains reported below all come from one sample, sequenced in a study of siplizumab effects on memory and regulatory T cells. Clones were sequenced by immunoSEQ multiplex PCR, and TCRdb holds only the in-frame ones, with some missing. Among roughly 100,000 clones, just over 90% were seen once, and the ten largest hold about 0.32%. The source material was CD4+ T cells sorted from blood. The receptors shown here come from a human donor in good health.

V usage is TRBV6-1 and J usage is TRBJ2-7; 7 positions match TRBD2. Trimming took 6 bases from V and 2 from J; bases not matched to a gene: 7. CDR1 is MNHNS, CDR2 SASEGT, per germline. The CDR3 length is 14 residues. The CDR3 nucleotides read TGTGCCAGCAGGGTGGTAAGCGGGGCCTACGAGCAGTACTTC. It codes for CASRVVSGAYEQYF.

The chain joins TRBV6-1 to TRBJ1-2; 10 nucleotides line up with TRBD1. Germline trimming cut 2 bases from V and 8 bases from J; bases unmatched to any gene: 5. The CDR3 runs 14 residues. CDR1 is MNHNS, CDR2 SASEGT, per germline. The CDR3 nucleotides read TGTGCCAGCAGTGAAACGGGACAGGGGAGAGGCTACACCTTC. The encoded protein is CASSETGQGRGYTF.

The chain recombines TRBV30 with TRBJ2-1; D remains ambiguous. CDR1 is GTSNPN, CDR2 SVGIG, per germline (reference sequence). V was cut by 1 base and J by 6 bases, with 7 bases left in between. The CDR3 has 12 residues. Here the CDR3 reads CAWSDYSNEQFF. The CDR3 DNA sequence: TGTGCCTGGAGTGATTATTCCAATGAGCAGTTCTTC.

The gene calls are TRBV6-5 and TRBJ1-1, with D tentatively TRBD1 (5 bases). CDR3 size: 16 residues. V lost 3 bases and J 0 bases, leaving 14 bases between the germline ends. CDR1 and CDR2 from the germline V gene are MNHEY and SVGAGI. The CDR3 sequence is CASSYGQGSMNTEAFF. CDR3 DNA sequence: TGTGCCAGCAGTTATGGCCAGGGCTCTATGAACACTGAAGCTTTCTTT.

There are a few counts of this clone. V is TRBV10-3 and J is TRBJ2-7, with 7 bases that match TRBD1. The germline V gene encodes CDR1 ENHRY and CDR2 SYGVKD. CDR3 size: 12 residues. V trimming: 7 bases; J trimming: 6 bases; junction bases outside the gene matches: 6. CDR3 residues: CAITSQGTEQYF. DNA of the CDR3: TGTGCCATCACCTCACAGGGGACCGAGCAGTACTTC.

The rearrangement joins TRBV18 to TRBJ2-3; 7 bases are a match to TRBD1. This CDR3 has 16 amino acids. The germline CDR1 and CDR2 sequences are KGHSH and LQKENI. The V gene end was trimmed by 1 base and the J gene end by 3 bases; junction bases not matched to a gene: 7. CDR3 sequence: CASSPQPGGSTDTQYF. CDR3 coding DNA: TGTGCCAGCTCACCACAGCCAGGGGGTAGTACAGATACGCAGTATTTT.

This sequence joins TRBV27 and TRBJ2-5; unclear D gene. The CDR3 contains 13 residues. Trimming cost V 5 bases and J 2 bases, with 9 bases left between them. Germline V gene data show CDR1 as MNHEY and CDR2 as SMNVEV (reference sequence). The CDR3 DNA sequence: TGTGCCAGCAGTCCTTGGATACAAGAGACCCAGTACTTC. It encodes CASSPWIQETQYF.

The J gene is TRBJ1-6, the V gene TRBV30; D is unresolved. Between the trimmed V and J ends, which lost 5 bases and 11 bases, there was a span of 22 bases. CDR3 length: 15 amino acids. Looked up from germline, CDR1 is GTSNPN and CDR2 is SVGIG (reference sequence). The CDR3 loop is CAWASPVRYRTPLHF. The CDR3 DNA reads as TGTGCCTGGGCTAGCCCAGTCAGGTACCGGACACCCCTCCACTTT.

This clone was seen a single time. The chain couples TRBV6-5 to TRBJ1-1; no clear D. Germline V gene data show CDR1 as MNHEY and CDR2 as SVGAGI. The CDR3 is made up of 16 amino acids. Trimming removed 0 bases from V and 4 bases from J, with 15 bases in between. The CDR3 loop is CASSYSGGKVGTEAFF. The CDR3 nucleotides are TGTGCCAGCAGTTACTCTGGAGGGAAGGTCGGCACTGAAGCTTTCTTT.

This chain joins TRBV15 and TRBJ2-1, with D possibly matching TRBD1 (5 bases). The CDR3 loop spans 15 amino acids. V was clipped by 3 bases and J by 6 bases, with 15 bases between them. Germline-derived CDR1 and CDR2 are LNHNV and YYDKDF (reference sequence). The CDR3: CATSRTQVGANEQFF. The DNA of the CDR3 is TGTGCCACCAGCAGGACGCAGGTAGGGGCCAATGAGCAGTTCTTC.

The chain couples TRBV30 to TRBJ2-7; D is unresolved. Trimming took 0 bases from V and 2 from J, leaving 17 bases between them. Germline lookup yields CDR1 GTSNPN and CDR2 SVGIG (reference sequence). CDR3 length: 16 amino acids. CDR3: CAWSVLPAHVPYEQYF. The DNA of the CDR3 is TGTGCCTGGAGTGTACTGCCAGCGCACGTTCCCTACGAGCAGTACTTC.

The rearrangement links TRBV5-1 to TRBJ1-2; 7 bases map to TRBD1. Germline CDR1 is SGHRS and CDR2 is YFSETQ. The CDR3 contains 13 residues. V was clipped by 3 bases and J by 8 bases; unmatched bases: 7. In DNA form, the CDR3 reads TGCGCCAGCAGCTGGCAGGGGGAAGGGGGCTACACCTTC. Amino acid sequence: CASSWQGEGGYTF.

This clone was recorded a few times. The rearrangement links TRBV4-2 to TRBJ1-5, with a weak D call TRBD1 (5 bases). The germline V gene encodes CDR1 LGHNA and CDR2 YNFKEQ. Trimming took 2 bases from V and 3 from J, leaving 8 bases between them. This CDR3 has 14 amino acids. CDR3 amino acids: CASSQFGANQPQHF. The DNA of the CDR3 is TGTGCCAGCAGCCAATTTGGGGCCAATCAGCCCCAGCATTTT.

The CDR3 DNA sequence: TGCGCCAGCAGCCCTAAGCCAGGGCAAGAGACCCAGTACTTC. Translation gives CASSPKPGQETQYF. This chain joins TRBV5-1 and TRBJ2-5; the D gene is possibly TRBD1 (5 bases). V lost 4 bases and J 2 bases, leaving 12 bases between the germline ends. Germline V lookup: CDR1 SGHRS, CDR2 YFSETQ. The length of the CDR3 is 14 residues.

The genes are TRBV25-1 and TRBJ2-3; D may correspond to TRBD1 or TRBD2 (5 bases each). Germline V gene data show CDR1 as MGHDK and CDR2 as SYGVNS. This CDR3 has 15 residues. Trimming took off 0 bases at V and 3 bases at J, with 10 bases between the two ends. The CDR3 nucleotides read TGTGCCAGCAGTGAATATGGGACGGTGACAGATACGCAGTATTTT. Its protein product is CASSEYGTVTDTQYF.

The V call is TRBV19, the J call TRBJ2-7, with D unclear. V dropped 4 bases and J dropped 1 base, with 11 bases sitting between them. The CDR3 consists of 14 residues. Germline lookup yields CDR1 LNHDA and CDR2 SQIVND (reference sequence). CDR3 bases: TGTGCCAGTAGTAAACAGTCCATATCCTACGAGCAGTACTTC. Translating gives CASSKQSISYEQYF.

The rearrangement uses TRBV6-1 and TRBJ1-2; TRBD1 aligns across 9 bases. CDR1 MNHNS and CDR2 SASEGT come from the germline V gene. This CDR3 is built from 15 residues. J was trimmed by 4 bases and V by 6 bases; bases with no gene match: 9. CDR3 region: CASRRTGARGYGYTF. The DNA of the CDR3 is TGTGCCAGCAGAAGGACAGGGGCCCGGGGCTATGGCTACACCTTC.

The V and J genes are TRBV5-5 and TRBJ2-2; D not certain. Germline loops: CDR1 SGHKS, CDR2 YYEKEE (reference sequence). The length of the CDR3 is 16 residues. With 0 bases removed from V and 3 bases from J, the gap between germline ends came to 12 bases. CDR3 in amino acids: CASSLVPQTDTGELFF. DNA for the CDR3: TGTGCCAGCAGCTTGGTACCCCAGACCGACACCGGGGAGCTGTTTTTT.

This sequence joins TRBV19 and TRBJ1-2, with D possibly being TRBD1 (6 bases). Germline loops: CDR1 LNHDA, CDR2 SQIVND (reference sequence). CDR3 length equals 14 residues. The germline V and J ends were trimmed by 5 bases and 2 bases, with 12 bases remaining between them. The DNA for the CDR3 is TGTGCCAGTAGTCCGCCCGGACAGAACTATGGCTACACCTTC. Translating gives CASSPPGQNYGYTF.

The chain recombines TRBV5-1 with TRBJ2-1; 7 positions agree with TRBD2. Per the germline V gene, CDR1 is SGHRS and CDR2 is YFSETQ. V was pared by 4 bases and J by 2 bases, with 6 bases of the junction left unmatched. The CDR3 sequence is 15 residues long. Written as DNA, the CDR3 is TGCGCCAGCAGCCTAGCGGCAACGCCCTACAATGAGCAGTTCTTC. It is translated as CASSLAATPYNEQFF.

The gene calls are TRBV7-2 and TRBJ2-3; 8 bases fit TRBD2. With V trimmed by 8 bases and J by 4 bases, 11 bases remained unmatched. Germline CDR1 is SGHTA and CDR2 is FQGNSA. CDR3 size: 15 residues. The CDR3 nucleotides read TGTGCCAGCGGTTTGGCGGGAGGAAGCGCAGATACGCAGTATTTT. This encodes CASGLAGGSADTQYF.

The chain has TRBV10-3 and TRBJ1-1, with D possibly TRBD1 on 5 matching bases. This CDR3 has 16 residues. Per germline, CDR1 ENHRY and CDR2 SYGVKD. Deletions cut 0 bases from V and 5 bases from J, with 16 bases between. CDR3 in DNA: TGTGCCATCAGTGAGTCGGGCGGCAGGGTGGGAACTGAAGCTTTCTTT. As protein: CAISESGGRVGTEAFF.

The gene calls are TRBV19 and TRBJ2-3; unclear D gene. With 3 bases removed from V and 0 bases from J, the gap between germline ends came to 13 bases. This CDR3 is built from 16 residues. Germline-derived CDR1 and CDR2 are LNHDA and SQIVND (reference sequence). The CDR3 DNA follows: TGTGCCAGTAGTATGGGCCCGGGTCCCAGCACAGATACGCAGTATTTT. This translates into CASSMGPGPSTDTQYF.

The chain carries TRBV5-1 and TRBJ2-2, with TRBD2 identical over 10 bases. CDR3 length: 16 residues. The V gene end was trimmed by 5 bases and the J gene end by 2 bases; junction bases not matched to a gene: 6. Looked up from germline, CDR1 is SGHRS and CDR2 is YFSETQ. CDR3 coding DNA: TGCGCCAGCAGTTATCGGACTAGCGGAAACACCGGGGAGCTGTTTTTT. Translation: CASSYRTSGNTGELFF.